This T cell receptor (beta chain) was sequenced during a study of vaccination and CD4 T cells after COVID-19. Study-wide context: Control cultures were given a CEFX pool, an HIV-1 Nef pool, or no peptide.

A remark on this clonotype: The antigen is unknown.

The Oncomine TCR Beta short-read assay sequenced DNA from cultured CD4+ T cells. MiXCR was run by TCRdb on the PCR reads, yielding one entry per CDR3 protein. Counted here are some 19,000 distinct CDR3 sequences, 40% to 45% occurring once; the ten biggest clones make up under 15%. CDR1 is SEHNR and CDR2 is FQNEAQ in the germline V gene (reference sequence). CDR3 length equals 14 residues. Treatment defined: approximately 9-day PBMC culture with coronavirus spike peptide pools or control peptides (ViraFEST assay). ViraFEST expanded antigen-specific T cells with peptide pools, then sequenced TCRs. Each well held around 2 million PBMCs in IL-2 (roughly 10 IU/ml) medium with approximately 9.1 ug/ml peptide pools.

Sequences were obtained from CD4+ T cells from blood, cultured in vitro. The genes are TRBV7-9 and TRBJ2-7; unclear D gene. The sequence derives from a human donor who had recovered from COVID-19. The DNA of the CDR3 is TGTGGCAGAAGCGAGTGGGTTTGCTTTCGCGAGCAGTACTTC. This codes for CGRSEWVCFREQYF.